Presented here are 4 T cell receptor beta chains from one specimen sequenced in a study of blood T cell repertoires in COVID-19. Assay: immunoSEQ multiplex PCR; the TCRdb copy retains only in-frame clones and omits some. The profile covers 150,000 to 200,000 clones, with roughly 87% appearing a single time and approximately 2.5% taken by the ten largest. The sequencing sample was made of PBMCs or T cells enriched from blood (not recorded which). These receptors were collected from a woman aged 40 to 50 with acute COVID-19.

This chain links TRBV11-3 with TRBJ2-3; tentative D call: TRBD2 (7 bases). The V gene's germline CDR1 is SGHNT and CDR2 YENEEA. Trimming left V 2 bases short and J 5 bases short, with 17 bases between. The CDR3 spans 16 residues. CDR3 DNA: TGTGCCAGCAGCTTAAGTACGGGGGGCAACGGAGATACGCAGTATTTT. It encodes CASSLSTGGNGDTQYF.

The V and J genes are TRBV29-1 and TRBJ1-2; 9 bases are shared with TRBD1. This CDR3 spans 13 amino acids. The V and J ends lost 5 bases and 8 bases, in that order; junction bases with no gene match: 9. Germline V gene data show CDR1 as SQVTM and CDR2 as ANQGSEA. The chain's CDR3 is CSVRTGERYGYTF. Written as DNA, the CDR3 is TGCAGCGTTCGGACAGGGGAGAGATACGGCTACACCTTC.

This chain connects TRBV4-1 to TRBJ2-6, with TRBD2 matching over 8 bases. The V and J ends lost 6 bases and 3 bases, in that order; junction bases with no gene match: 10. The CDR3 is made up of 17 amino acids. CDR1 and CDR2 from the germline V gene are MGHRA and YSYEKL. DNA for the CDR3: TGCGCCAGCAGGCTGGCGGGGGGCGCAGGTGGGGCCAACGTCCTGACTTTC. It specifies CASRLAGGAGGANVLTF.

The J gene is TRBJ2-5, the V gene TRBV20-1; 9 positions match TRBD2. Trimming at V came to 3 bases and at J to 4 bases, leaving 9 bases not matched to a gene. The CDR3 runs 15 residues. Germline-derived CDR1 and CDR2 are DFQATT and SNEGSKA (reference sequence). CDR3 protein: CSASSSGVFRETQYF. DNA of the CDR3: TGCAGTGCTAGTTCTAGCGGGGTTTTCCGAGAGACCCAGTACTTC.